This T cell receptor beta chain was sequenced for a study of CD8+ T cells in alopecia areata. Findings and limits, study-wide: Tofacitinib produced a significant decrease in scalp clonality and in expanded CD8+ clones among the top 100.

As to this clone: Its antigen is undetermined.

RNA, once extracted, was reverse transcribed into cDNA for use as the sequencing template. This table comes from immunoSEQ multiplex PCR, and its TCRdb copy is limited to in-frame clones, with some not included. Among about 140,000 clones listed, about 88% were seen once. The treatment: oral pan-JAK inhibitor, 5-10 mg twice daily. Looked up from germline, CDR1 is SQVTM and CDR2 is ANQGSEA. Trimming shortened V by 5 bases and J by 3 bases, and 15 bases separated the two germline ends. The CDR3 is made up of 14 amino acids. The material sequenced was CD8+ T cells sorted from blood, taken at week 4, from a patient treated with tofacitinib. The sequence derives from a human donor with alopecia areata. The gene calls are TRBV29-1 and TRBJ2-3; D gene unclear. The CDR3 bases are TGCAGCGTTTCCCCCCATAGGGAAACAGATACGCAGTATTTT. This codes for CSVSPHRETDTQYF.